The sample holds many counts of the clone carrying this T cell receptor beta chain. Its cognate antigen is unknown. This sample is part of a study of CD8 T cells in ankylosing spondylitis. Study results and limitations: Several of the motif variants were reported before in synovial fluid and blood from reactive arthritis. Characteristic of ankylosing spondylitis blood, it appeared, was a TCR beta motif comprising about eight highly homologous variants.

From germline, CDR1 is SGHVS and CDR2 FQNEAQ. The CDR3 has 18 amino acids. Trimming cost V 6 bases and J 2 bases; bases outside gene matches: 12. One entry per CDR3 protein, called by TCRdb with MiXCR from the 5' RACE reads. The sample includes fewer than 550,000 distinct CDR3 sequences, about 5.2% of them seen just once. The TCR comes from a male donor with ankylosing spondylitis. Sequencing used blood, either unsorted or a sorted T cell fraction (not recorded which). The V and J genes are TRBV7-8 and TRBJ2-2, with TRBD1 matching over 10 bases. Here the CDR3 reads CASRGTGAGTLNTGELFF. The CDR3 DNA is TGTGCCAGCAGGGGGACAGGGGCCGGGACTCTTAACACCGGGGAGCTGTTTTTT.